Shown below are 23 T cell receptor beta chains from a single sample sequenced in a study of blood T cell repertoires in COVID-19. Assay used: immunoSEQ multiplex PCR; TCRdb lists only in-frame clones, some missing. Of more than 85,000 clones in the sample, approximately 90% were seen once. Sequenced input: peripheral blood. Receptors were obtained from a human donor in a cohort sampled during active COVID-19.

The chain is built from TRBV27 and TRBJ2-7; no clear D. Looked up from germline, CDR1 is MNHEY and CDR2 is SMNVEV (reference sequence). There are 15 residues in the CDR3. Trimming removed 2 bases from V and 0 bases from J, with 11 bases in between. The CDR3 nucleotides read TGTGCCAGCAGTTTAAAACCGAAGCACTCCTACGAGCAGTACTTC. Its protein is CASSLKPKHSYEQYF.

The chain uses TRBV5-6 and TRBJ2-7; D not resolved. The CDR3 has 12 residues. V dropped 0 bases and J dropped 7 bases, with 8 bases sitting between them. Germline V gives CDR1 SGHDT, CDR2 YYEEEE. The CDR3 DNA is TGTGCCAGCAGCTTGGGTTCCGGGGAGCAGTACTTC. This gives the protein CASSLGSGEQYF.

CDR3 sequence: CASSVTSTIYF. The DNA of the CDR3 is TGTGCCAGCAGCGTAACTTCCACCATATATTTT. This chain uses TRBV12-3 or TRBV12-4 with TRBJ1-3; no reliable D call. The CDR3 consists of 11 residues. The ends were cut back, 6 bases at V and 9 bases at J, with 9 bases in the middle.

The genes are TRBV9 and TRBJ2-3; 7 bases are a match to TRBD2. Germline V gene lookup returns CDR1 SGDLS and CDR2 YYNGEE. The CDR3 totals 15 residues. V was clipped by 3 bases and J by 1 base; unmatched bases: 5. The CDR3 region is CASSARGWGTDTQYF. The CDR3 bases are TGTGCCAGCAGCGCGCGGGGGTGGGGCACAGATACGCAGTATTTT.

This chain joins TRBV6-4 and TRBJ2-3, with 8 bases lining up with TRBD1. Trimming at V came to 8 bases and at J to 3 bases, leaving 10 bases not matched to a gene. The V gene's germline CDR1 is MRHNA and CDR2 SNTAGT. This CDR3 is built from 15 residues. The CDR3 nucleotides are TGTGCCAGCGGCAATACAGGGGGTGAAACAGATACGCAGTATTTT. It is translated as CASGNTGGETDTQYF.

V is TRBV4-2 and J is TRBJ1-1; TRBD1 is a possible D gene (5 bases). Germline CDR1 and CDR2: LGHNA and YNFKEQ. Trimming pared 4 bases from V and 5 bases from J, leaving 14 bases between. This CDR3 spans 14 amino acids. This CDR3 is CASSLRGMRTEAFF. The CDR3 DNA reads TGTGCCAGCAGCCTTCGGGGGATGAGGACTGAAGCTTTCTTT.

V and J are TRBV23-1 and TRBJ2-7, with TRBD2 identical over 7 bases. TRBV23-1 is an ORF, with its function uncertain. CDR3 length equals 13 residues. V dropped 5 bases and J dropped 6; count of bases not matched to a gene: 7. The CDR3 loop is CASSSRRGSEQYF. CDR3 DNA: TGCGCCAGCAGTTCCCGGCGGGGGTCCGAGCAGTACTTC.

The chain links TRBV4-3 to TRBJ2-2; weak D call: TRBD1 (6 bases). The germline gives CDR1 LGHNA, CDR2 YSLEER. Trimming took 0 bases from V and 5 from J, leaving 19 bases between them. The CDR3 extends over 18 amino acids. CDR3 bases: TGCGCCAGCAGCCAAGATGTTGAGGGATACACAGGGACCGGGGAGCTGTTTTTT. It yields the protein CASSQDVEGYTGTGELFF.

This clone showed up just once. The rearrangement joins TRBV5-8 to TRBJ2-3, with 7 bases aligning to TRBD1. Germline CDR1 SGHTS, CDR2 YDEGEE. The V gene end was trimmed by 4 bases and the J gene end by 0 bases; junction bases not matched to a gene: 8. This CDR3 comprises 16 residues. Here the CDR3 reads CASSAVGTVSTDTQYF. Here the CDR3 DNA reads TGTGCCAGCAGCGCCGTCGGGACAGTTAGCACAGATACGCAGTATTTT. The full variable domain, its missing parts supplied by reference TRBV5-8 and TRBJ2-3, is EAGVTQSPTHLIKTRGQQATLRCSPISGHTSVYWYQQALGLGLQFLLWYDEGEERNRGNFPPRFSGRQFPNYSSELNVNALELEDSALYLCASSAVGTVSTDTQYFGPGTRLTVL.

This clone was observed once. The rearrangement links TRBV29-1 to TRBJ2-7, with D possibly matching TRBD1 (6 bases). The CDR3 is 13 amino acids. Germline V lookup: CDR1 SQVTM, CDR2 ANQGSEA. Trimming stripped 7 bases from V and 1 base from J, with 14 bases between. Written as DNA, the CDR3 is TGCAGCGCCGCGACGGGACATTCCTACGAGCAGTACTTC. It codes for CSAATGHSYEQYF.

This sequence joins TRBV3-1 (or the pseudogene TRBV3-2) and TRBJ2-1; 8 bases match TRBD2. Unmatched junction bases numbered 5, after V lost 1 base and J lost 0 bases. The germline V gene has CDR1 LGHDT and CDR2 YNNKEL (reference sequence). The CDR3 sequence is 17 residues long. The CDR3 loop is CASSQGLARSSYNEQFF. The CDR3, as DNA: TGTGCCAGCAGCCAAGGACTAGCGAGGAGCTCCTACAATGAGCAGTTCTTC.

This clone was seen a single time. The gene calls are TRBV4-2 and TRBJ2-7; 8 positions agree with TRBD1. With V trimmed by 4 bases and J by 7 bases, 12 bases remained unmatched. Germline CDR1 reads LGHNA; CDR2 reads YNFKEQ. This CDR3 contains 15 residues. CDR3 sequence (DNA): TGTGCCAGCAGCCCGGGACAGGCCGGGGTAGGGGAGCAGTACTTC. Translated: CASSPGQAGVGEQYF.

The genes are TRBV9 and TRBJ2-7; TRBD1 agrees at 9 bases. Germline CDR1 reads SGDLS; CDR2 reads YYNGEE. V lost 5 bases, J lost 6 bases, and 12 bases stayed unmatched. This CDR3 comprises 15 residues. CDR3 in amino acids: CASSSDRGWISEQYF. The CDR3 bases are TGTGCCAGCAGTTCGGACAGGGGATGGATCAGCGAGCAGTACTTC. The whole variable domain, remainder taken from reference TRBV9 and TRBJ2-7, is DSGVTQTPKHLITATGQRVTLRCSPRSGDLSVYWYQQSLDQGLQFLIQYYNGEERAKGNILERFSAQQFPDLHSELNLSSLELGDSALYFCASSSDRGWISEQYFGPGTRLTVT.

Of note for this clone: Other nucleotide sequences in the sample specify the same CDR3. The V call is TRBV5-1, the J call TRBJ1-2; 8 bases line up with TRBD1. The J segment lost 4 bases and the V segment lost 4 bases, leaving 3 bases of the junction unmatched. This CDR3 region has 13 residues. Germline CDR1 SGHRS, CDR2 YFSETQ. CDR3 nucleotide sequence: TGCGCCAGCAGCCCGGACAGGGTCTATGGCTACACCTTC. This gives the protein CASSPDRVYGYTF.

V is TRBV7-2 and J is TRBJ2-1; 7 nucleotides match TRBD2. Germline V gene lookup returns CDR1 SGHTA and CDR2 FQGNSA. The CDR3 is 15 residues long. After removal of 5 bases from V and 8 bases from J, the junction contained 12 bases not matched to a gene. CDR3 in amino acids: CASSIRATSIHEQFF. For the CDR3, the DNA is TGTGCCAGCAGCATTCGTGCGACTAGCATCCATGAGCAGTTCTTC.

The gene calls are TRBV5-1 and TRBJ2-2; D might be TRBD2 (5 bases). Trimming took 0 bases from V and 8 from J, leaving 8 bases between them. The CDR3 length is 13 residues. Germline CDR1 reads SGHRS; CDR2 reads YFSETQ. The CDR3 bases are TGCGCCAGCAGCTTGGGAGAGGGAGGGGAGCTGTTTTTT. Translating it yields CASSLGEGGELFF.

The chain joins TRBV19 to TRBJ2-6, with 8 bases that match TRBD1. Looked up from germline, CDR1 is LNHDA and CDR2 is SQIVND (reference sequence). After removal of 6 bases from V and 2 bases from J, the junction contained 6 bases not matched to a gene. The CDR3 spans 16 residues. CDR3 DNA: TGTGCCAGTAGCACTACAGGGGGGACTGGGGCCAACGTCCTGACTTTC. It codes for CASSTTGGTGANVLTF.

The V gene is TRBV9, the J gene TRBJ2-4; D possibly corresponds to TRBD2 (5 bases). The V end lost 3 bases, the J end lost 9 bases, and 10 bases lay between the germline ends. The CDR3 loop spans 12 amino acids. Germline CDR1 and CDR2: SGDLS and YYNGEE. CDR3 DNA: TGTGCCAGCAGCGGTGGGAGAAGCATTCAGTACTTC. Its translation is CASSGGRSIQYF. Filled out from reference TRBV9 and TRBJ2-4, the complete variable domain reads DSGVTQTPKHLITATGQRVTLRCSPRSGDLSVYWYQQSLDQGLQFLIQYYNGEERAKGNILERFSAQQFPDLHSELNLSSLELGDSALYFCASSGGRSIQYFGAGTRLSVL.

This chain joins TRBV14 and TRBJ2-1, with D maybe TRBD2 (5 bases). Germline V gives CDR1 SGHDN, CDR2 FVKESK. The CDR3 has 16 residues. V gave up 0 bases and J gave up 5 bases, with 14 bases separating them. CDR3 DNA: TGTGCCAGCAGCCAAGAGAGCGGATTCCACGACAATGAGCAGTTCTTC. This translates into CASSQESGFHDNEQFF.

The CDR3 coding sequence is TGTGCTAGTGGTTTGGGGGGGAGGGACAATGAGCAGTTCTTC. Its translation is CASGLGGRDNEQFF. J is TRBJ2-1 and V is TRBV12-5; 7 nucleotides align to TRBD2. CDR3 length: 14 amino acids. Germline V lookup: CDR1 LGHNT, CDR2 FRNRAP. The V gene end was trimmed by 1 base and the J gene end by 5 bases; junction bases not matched to a gene: 2.

This chain joins TRBV5-1 and TRBJ2-7, with 15 bases aligning to TRBD2. Germline V lookup: CDR1 SGHRS, CDR2 YFSETQ. This CDR3 has 17 residues. J lost 3 bases, V lost 3 bases, and 7 bases had no gene match. CDR3 DNA: TGCGCCAGCAGCTCCGGACTAGCGGGGGGGCCGAGCTACGAGCAGTACTTC. Amino acid sequence: CASSSGLAGGPSYEQYF.

This chain links TRBV25-1 with TRBJ2-6; 9 nucleotides agree with TRBD1. This CDR3 has 18 amino acids. V was pared by 0 bases and J by 0 bases, with 3 bases of the junction left unmatched. In germline, CDR1 is MGHDK, CDR2 SYGVNS. DNA of the CDR3: TGTGCCAGCAGTGAATATCGGGACAGGGTCTCTGGGGCCAACGTCCTGACTTTC. Its protein is CASSEYRDRVSGANVLTF.

The chain is built from TRBV5-6 and TRBJ2-5; no clear D gene. This CDR3 comprises 11 residues. V shed 1 base and J shed 4 bases, with 2 bases lying between them. Per the germline V gene, CDR1 is SGHDT and CDR2 is YYEEEE. The CDR3 is CASSLLETQYF. The CDR3 coding sequence is TGTGCCAGCAGCTTGCTAGAGACCCAGTACTTC.